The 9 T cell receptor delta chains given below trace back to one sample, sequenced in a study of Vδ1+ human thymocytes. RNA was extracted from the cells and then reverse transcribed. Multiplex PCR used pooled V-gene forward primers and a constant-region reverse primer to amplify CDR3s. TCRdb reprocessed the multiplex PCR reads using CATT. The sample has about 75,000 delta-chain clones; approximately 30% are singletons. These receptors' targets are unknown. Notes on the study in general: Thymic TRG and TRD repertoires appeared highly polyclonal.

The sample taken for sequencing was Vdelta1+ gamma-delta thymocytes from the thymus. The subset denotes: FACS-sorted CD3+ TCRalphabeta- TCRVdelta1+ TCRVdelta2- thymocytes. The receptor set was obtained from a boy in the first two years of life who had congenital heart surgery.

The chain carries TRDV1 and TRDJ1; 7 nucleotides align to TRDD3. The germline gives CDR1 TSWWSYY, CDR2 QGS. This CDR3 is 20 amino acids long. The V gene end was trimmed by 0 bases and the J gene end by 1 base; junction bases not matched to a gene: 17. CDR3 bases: TGTGCTCTTGGGGAACTTCATTATCCCCCTGGGGGGATCCTCACCGATAAACTCATCTTT. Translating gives CALGELHYPPGGILTDKLIF.

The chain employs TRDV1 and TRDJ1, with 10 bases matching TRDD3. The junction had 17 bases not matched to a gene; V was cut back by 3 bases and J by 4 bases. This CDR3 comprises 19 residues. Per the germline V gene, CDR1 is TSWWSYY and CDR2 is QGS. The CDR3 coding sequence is TGTGCTCTTGGGGATCCCTTCCCGTACTGGGGGATGGCCGGCGATAAACTCATCTTT. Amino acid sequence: CALGDPFPYWGMAGDKLIF.

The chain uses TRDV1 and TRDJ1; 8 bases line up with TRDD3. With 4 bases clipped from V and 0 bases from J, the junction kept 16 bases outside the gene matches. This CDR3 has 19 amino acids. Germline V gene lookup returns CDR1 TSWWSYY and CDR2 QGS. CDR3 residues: CALGGDGRTGGPYTDKLIF. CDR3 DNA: TGTGCTCTTGGGGGGGATGGGCGTACTGGGGGCCCGTACACCGATAAACTCATCTTT.

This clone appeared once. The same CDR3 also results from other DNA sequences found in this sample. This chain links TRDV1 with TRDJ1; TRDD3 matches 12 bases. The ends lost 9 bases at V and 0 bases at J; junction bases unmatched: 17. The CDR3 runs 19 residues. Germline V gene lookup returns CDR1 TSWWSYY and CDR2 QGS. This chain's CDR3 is CALAFLPQDWGIHTDKLIF. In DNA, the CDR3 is TGTGCTCTAGCGTTCTTGCCACAAGACTGGGGGATACACACCGATAAACTCATCTTT.

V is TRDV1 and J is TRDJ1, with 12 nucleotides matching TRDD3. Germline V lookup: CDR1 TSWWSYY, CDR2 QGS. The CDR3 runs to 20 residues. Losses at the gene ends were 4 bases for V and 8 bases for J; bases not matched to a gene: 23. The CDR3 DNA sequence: TGTGCTCTTGGGGGCCCGGCCTTCCCAAAGTACTGGGGGATACAGGGCAAACTCATCTTT. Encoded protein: CALGGPAFPKYWGIQGKLIF.

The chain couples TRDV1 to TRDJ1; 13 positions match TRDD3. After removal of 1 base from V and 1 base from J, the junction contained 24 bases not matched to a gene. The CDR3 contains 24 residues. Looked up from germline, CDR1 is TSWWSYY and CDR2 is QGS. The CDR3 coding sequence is TGTGCTCTTGGGGAACATCGACCCTACCCATCGTACTGGGGGATACGCCCCAGCACCGATAAACTCATCTTT. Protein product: CALGEHRPYPSYWGIRPSTDKLIF.

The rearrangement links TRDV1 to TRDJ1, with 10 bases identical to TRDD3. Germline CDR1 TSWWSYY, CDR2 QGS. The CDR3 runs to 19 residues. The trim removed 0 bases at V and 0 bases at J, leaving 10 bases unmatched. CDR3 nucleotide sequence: TGTGCTCTTGGGGAACTAGTCCTTACTGGGGGATCGTACACCGATAAACTCATCTTT. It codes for CALGELVLTGGSYTDKLIF.

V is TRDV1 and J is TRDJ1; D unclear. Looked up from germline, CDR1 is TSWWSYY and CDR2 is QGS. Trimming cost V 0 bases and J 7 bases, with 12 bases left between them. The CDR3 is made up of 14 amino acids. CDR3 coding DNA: TGTGCTCTTGGGGAACTTCAGGGGTCCCCTAAACTCATCTTT. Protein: CALGELQGSPKLIF.

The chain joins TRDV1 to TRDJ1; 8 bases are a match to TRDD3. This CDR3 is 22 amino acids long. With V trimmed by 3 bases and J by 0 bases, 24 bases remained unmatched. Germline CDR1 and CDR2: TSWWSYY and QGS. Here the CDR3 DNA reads TGTGCTCTTGGGGACCCAGTATACTTGTTGTCTGGGGGAGTTACGTACACCGATAAACTCATCTTT. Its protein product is CALGDPVYLLSGGVTYTDKLIF.